This T cell receptor (beta chain) was found in a study of blood T cell repertoires in COVID-19. For the study at large: COVID-19 samples from acute and convalescent phases originated in the United States, Italy and Spain. T cells, B-cell-depleted T cells, or PBMCs supplied cDNA or gDNA.

As originally analysed: Reference gene primers were amplified, and this amplification served to estimate nucleated cell counts. The data were produced by immunoSEQ multiplex PCR, yet TCRdb's version contains in-frame clones alone and is incomplete. The V and J calls and clone size come from that table; D and trimming were worked out from the DNA. This table has 120,000 or so clones, approximately 82% appearing once. The germline V gene has CDR1 SGHTA and CDR2 FQGNSA. The trim removed 1 base at V and 5 bases at J, leaving 6 bases unmatched. This CDR3 contains 16 residues. The sample was peripheral blood. V is TRBV7-2 and J is TRBJ2-7, with 12 bases that match TRBD2. This receptor was taken from a man older than 75 with active or convalescent COVID-19. CDR3 nucleotide sequence: TGTGCCAGCAGCTTAGGAGCTAGCGGGGGGGTCAACGAGCAGTACTTC. As protein: CASSLGASGGVNEQYF.